Shown below are 28 T cell receptor beta chains from a single sample sequenced in a study of blood T cell repertoires in COVID-19. TCRdb keeps only in-frame clones here, not all; method: immunoSEQ multiplex PCR. The data show over 20,000 clones, with around 92% seen just once and roughly 6.4% held by the top ten. Sequencing used peripheral blood. These receptors were collected from a human donor in a cohort sampled during active COVID-19.

The table lists this clone with a count of one. The genes are TRBV12-3 or TRBV12-4 and TRBJ2-5; D is ambiguous. The CDR3 totals 11 residues. V was trimmed by 10 bases and J by 7 bases, leaving 13 bases between them. The CDR3 region has the DNA TGTGCCACCACAAAGTCGGGGACCCAGTACTTC. Protein: CATTKSGTQYF.

This chain connects TRBV7-3 to TRBJ2-7; D is possibly TRBD1 (5 bases). This CDR3 is built from 13 residues. V lost 5 bases, J lost 4 bases, and 12 bases lay in between. Germline V gives CDR1 SGHTA, CDR2 FQGTGA. In DNA form, the CDR3 reads TGTGCCAGCAGCGTATACCCAGGGTACGAGCAGTACTTC. This sequence encodes CASSVYPGYEQYF.

The V gene is TRBV7-3, the J gene TRBJ2-1; D possibly corresponds to TRBD2 (5 bases). This CDR3 is built from 16 residues. V was clipped by 5 bases and J by 2 bases, with 16 bases between them. Germline lookup yields CDR1 SGHTA and CDR2 FQGTGA. CDR3 in DNA: TGTGCCAGCAGCCCCCTCCCCCTAGCCACCTACAATGAGCAGTTCTTC. Amino acids: CASSPLPLATYNEQFF.

The gene calls are TRBV7-9 and TRBJ2-3; a possible D gene is TRBD1 (5 bases). CDR1 and CDR2 from the germline V gene are SEHNR and FQNEAQ (reference sequence). This CDR3 is 14 amino acids long. V lost 8 bases and J lost 1, with 13 bases in between. CDR3 protein: CASGALGGTDTQYF. CDR3 sequence (DNA): TGTGCCAGCGGGGCCCTTGGAGGCACAGATACGCAGTATTTT.

The chain combines TRBV27 with TRBJ1-1; the D gene is possibly TRBD1 (6 bases). CDR1 MNHEY and CDR2 SMNVEV come from the germline V gene (reference sequence). CDR3 length: 14 residues. Trimming left V 3 bases short and J 1 base short, with 9 bases between. CDR3 bases: TGTGCCAGCAGTTTTGGGGGCAGGAACACTGAAGCTTTCTTT. Translation: CASSFGGRNTEAFF.

The chain links TRBV13 to TRBJ2-2; D possibly corresponds to TRBD2 (6 bases). The CDR3 has 13 amino acids. The germline gives CDR1 PRHDT, CDR2 FYEKMQ (reference sequence). The V gene lost 3 bases and the J gene lost 7 bases, with 9 bases spanning the gap. The CDR3: CASSFPGVGELFF. The CDR3 region has the DNA TGTGCCAGCAGCTTCCCGGGAGTCGGGGAGCTGTTTTTT.

The chain uses TRBV27 and TRBJ2-7; tentative D call: TRBD1 (6 bases). This CDR3 comprises 16 residues. V was shortened by 2 bases and J by 6 bases, with 20 bases between the two germline ends. Germline V CDR1 and CDR2: MNHEY, SMNVEV (reference sequence). CDR3 sequence reads: CASSLPKTQGIREQYF. CDR3 nucleotide sequence: TGTGCCAGCAGTTTACCAAAGACGCAGGGGATTCGCGAGCAGTACTTC.

The chain couples TRBV28 to TRBJ2-2, with 8 bases lining up with TRBD1. The V gene's germline CDR1 is MDHEN and CDR2 SYDVKM. The CDR3 is made up of 15 amino acids. V gave up 3 bases and J gave up 4 bases; unmatched junction bases: 4. In DNA, the CDR3 is TGTGCCAGCAGTTTGGCGACAGGGGCCACCGGGGAGCTGTTTTTT. Translated, it gives CASSLATGATGELFF.

In this sample, this clone turned up once. The rearrangement joins TRBV30 to TRBJ1-5; D is unresolved. CDR1 is GTSNPN and CDR2 is SVGIG in the germline V gene (reference sequence). CDR3 length: 14 amino acids. Trimming shortened V by 2 bases and J by 2 bases, and 10 bases separated the two germline ends. CDR3 nucleotide sequence: TGTGCCTGGAGTCCCCACCGGGGCAATCAGCCCCAGCATTTT. Its protein product is CAWSPHRGNQPQHF. Drawing the rest from reference TRBV30 and TRBJ1-5, the complete variable domain is SQTIHQWPATLVQPVGSPLSLECTVEGTSNPNLYWYRQAAGRGLQLLFYSVGIGQISSEVPQNLSASRPQDRQFILSSKKLLLSDSGFYLCAWSPHRGNQPQHFGDGTRLSIL.

The chain recombines TRBV7-9 with TRBJ2-1, with TRBD2 matching over 14 bases. Losses at the gene ends were 5 bases for V and 13 bases for J; bases not matched to a gene: 7. The CDR3 loop spans 14 amino acids. CDR1 and CDR2 (germline): SEHNR, FQNEAQ (reference sequence). The CDR3 protein is CASSPRTSGRRQFF. Here the CDR3 DNA reads TGTGCCAGCAGCCCTCGGACTAGCGGGAGGCGACAGTTCTTC. Combining the CDR3 with reference TRBV7-9 and TRBJ2-1 gives the whole variable domain DTGVSQNPRHKITKRGQNVTFRCDPISEHNRLYWYRQTLGQGPEFLTYFQNEAQLEKSRLLSDRFSAERPKGSFSTLEIQRTEQGDSAMYLCASSPRTSGRRQFFGPGTRLTVL.

This chain links TRBV15 with TRBJ1-5; D remains ambiguous. The germline V gene encodes CDR1 LNHNV and CDR2 YYDKDF (reference sequence). This CDR3 has 14 residues. With 3 bases removed from V and 9 bases from J, the gap between germline ends came to 15 bases. CDR3 protein: CATSSETVGGPQHF. CDR3 nucleotide sequence: TGTGCCACCAGCAGCGAGACTGTGGGAGGGCCCCAGCATTTT.

The chain employs TRBV11-2 and TRBJ1-4, with 8 positions matching TRBD1. Germline values: CDR1 SGHAT, CDR2 FQNNGV. V lost 5 bases, J lost 5 bases, and 13 bases stayed unmatched. The CDR3 length is 17 residues. The CDR3 DNA reads as TGTGCCAGCAGCGAGGCAGGGGGCCGCTACTTGAATGAAAAACTGTTTTTT. It is translated as CASSEAGGRYLNEKLFF.

V gene TRBV7-9 combines with J gene TRBJ2-1; possibly TRBD2 for D (6 bases). V lost 2 bases to trimming and J lost 6 bases, with 14 bases between them. CDR1 SEHNR and CDR2 FQNEAQ come from the germline V gene (reference sequence). This CDR3 is built from 15 residues. CDR3 sequence (DNA): TGTGCCAGCAGCTTACAGGGAGGAAGATTCAATGAGCAGTTCTTC. Amino acid sequence: CASSLQGGRFNEQFF.

The genes are TRBV13 and TRBJ1-5; 11 nucleotides line up with TRBD1. CDR1 is PRHDT, CDR2 FYEKMQ, per germline (reference sequence). The trim removed 5 bases at V and 5 bases at J, leaving 2 bases unmatched. The CDR3 consists of 14 residues. For the CDR3, the DNA is TGTGCCAGCAGCAGGGGACAGGGGGATCAGCCCCAGCATTTT. Translation gives CASSRGQGDQPQHF.

The chain couples TRBV9 to TRBJ2-5; weak D call: TRBD1 (5 bases). Germline V gene sequence: CDR1 SGDLS, CDR2 YYNGEE. This CDR3 is built from 15 residues. V lost 4 bases and J lost 5, with 18 bases in between. The CDR3 nucleotides are TGTGCCAGCAGCCTTTGGGCAGGAGCAGGGGAGACCCAGTACTTC. Translating gives CASSLWAGAGETQYF.

CDR3 DNA sequence: TGTGCCAGCAGCAGTTCGTCAGGGCACTCCTACGAGCAGTACTTC. This sequence encodes CASSSSSGHSYEQYF. The chain carries TRBV14 and TRBJ2-7; D is perhaps TRBD1 (5 bases). The CDR3 is 15 residues long. Germline loops: CDR1 SGHDN, CDR2 FVKESK. V was trimmed by 5 bases and J by 0 bases, leaving 14 bases between them.

V usage is TRBV7-8 and J usage is TRBJ2-5; D ambiguous. Germline loops: CDR1 SGHVS, CDR2 FQNEAQ. V lost 6 bases and J 3 bases, leaving 11 bases between the germline ends. The CDR3 contains 13 residues. The CDR3 DNA sequence: TGTGCCAGCAGGTTCCAGGCAGAAGAGACCCAGTACTTC. It is translated as CASRFQAEETQYF.

CDR3 bases: TGTGCCAGCAGACCTGGGCCGGGGGGAAATACTGAAGCTTTCTTT. Protein product: CASRPGPGGNTEAFF. The rearrangement uses TRBV28 and TRBJ1-1; D might be TRBD1 (5 bases). The germline V gene has CDR1 MDHEN and CDR2 SYDVKM. Trimming took 6 bases from V and 5 from J, leaving 19 bases between them. CDR3 size: 15 residues.

The chain joins TRBV4-1 to TRBJ1-2, with D possibly being TRBD1 (6 bases). Germline CDR1 MGHRA, CDR2 YSYEKL. The CDR3 loop spans 15 amino acids. The V and J ends lost 5 bases and 0 bases respectively, with 13 bases between them. The CDR3 region is CASSVLGGANYGYTF. CDR3 nucleotides: TGCGCCAGCAGCGTTCTAGGGGGTGCTAACTATGGCTACACCTTC.

V and J are TRBV24-1 and TRBJ1-1, with D uncertain. This CDR3 has 13 amino acids. V lost 6 bases to trimming and J lost 4 bases, with 11 bases between them. Germline V gene lookup returns CDR1 KGHDR and CDR2 SFDVKD. The CDR3 spells CATSSGFSTEAFF. CDR3 DNA: TGTGCCACCAGTTCAGGTTTCAGCACTGAAGCTTTCTTT.

V usage is TRBV10-3 and J usage is TRBJ1-2, with 8 bases that match TRBD1. This CDR3 has 14 residues. Trimming cost V 7 bases and J 5 bases; bases outside gene matches: 9. The germline V gene has CDR1 ENHRY and CDR2 SYGVKD. As DNA, the CDR3 is TGTGCCATCACCGATGGACAGGGATGGTATGGCTACACCTTC. Its protein is CAITDGQGWYGYTF.

This clone was seen a few times. The chain has TRBV3-1 (or the pseudogene TRBV3-2) and TRBJ2-7; a possible D gene is TRBD1 (5 bases). With 4 bases removed from V and 1 base from J, the gap between germline ends came to 8 bases. The CDR3 has 13 amino acids. Germline assignment: CDR1 LGHDT and CDR2 YNNKEL (reference sequence). CDR3 in DNA: TGTGCCAGCAGCCGAGACAGATCCTACGAGCAGTACTTC. Protein: CASSRDRSYEQYF.

V gene TRBV5-5 combines with J gene TRBJ2-7, with D maybe TRBD1 (5 bases). Looked up from germline, CDR1 is SGHKS and CDR2 is YYEKEE (reference sequence). This CDR3 is built from 12 residues. The germline V and J ends were trimmed by 2 bases and 6 bases, with 9 bases remaining between them. CDR3 protein: CASSFQGREQYF. CDR3 nucleotides: TGTGCCAGCAGCTTTCAGGGTCGCGAGCAGTACTTC.

This clone appeared a few times. The CDR3 bases are TGTGCCAGCAGCTTACTACCGGACAGGAACACTGAAGCTTTCTTT. This sequence encodes CASSLLPDRNTEAFF. The chain couples TRBV5-5 to TRBJ1-1; D may be TRBD1 (6 bases). Trimming stripped 2 bases from V and 1 base from J, with 12 bases between. Germline CDR1 reads SGHKS; CDR2 reads YYEKEE (reference sequence). The CDR3 consists of 15 residues. Together with reference TRBV5-5 and TRBJ1-1, the CDR3 gives the full variable domain: DAGVTQSPTHLIKTRGQQVTLRCSPISGHKSVSWYQQVLGQGPQFIFQYYEKEERGRGNFPDRFSARQFPNYSSELNVNALLLGDSALYLCASSLLPDRNTEAFFGQGTRLTVV.

The chain recombines TRBV25-1 with TRBJ2-2; maybe TRBD2 (5 bases). From germline, CDR1 is MGHDK and CDR2 SYGVNS. This CDR3 has 17 amino acids. Trimming removed 4 bases from V and 6 bases from J, with 21 bases in between. The CDR3 sequence is CASSGPTLHGGAGELFF. The CDR3 nucleotides read TGTGCCAGCAGTGGCCCCACTTTACATGGAGGCGCCGGGGAGCTGTTTTTT.

This chain links TRBV19 with TRBJ2-6; no firm D call. With 4 bases removed from V and 0 bases from J, the gap between germline ends came to 13 bases. Germline V gives CDR1 LNHDA, CDR2 SQIVND (reference sequence). There are 17 residues in the CDR3. The CDR3 reads CASSKISGISGANVLTF. CDR3 in DNA: TGTGCCAGTAGTAAAATCTCAGGTATCTCTGGGGCCAACGTCCTGACTTTC.

The genes are TRBV5-5 and TRBJ1-5; D might be TRBD1 (5 bases). Trimming removed 2 bases at V and 0 bases at J, with 9 bases between. CDR1 SGHKS and CDR2 YYEKEE come from the germline V gene (reference sequence). The CDR3 length is 15 residues. CDR3 DNA sequence: TGTGCCAGCAGCTTAGGGGATTATAGCAATCAGCCCCAGCATTTT. Protein sequence: CASSLGDYSNQPQHF.

This sequence joins TRBV15 and TRBJ1-5, with D tentatively TRBD1 (6 bases). This CDR3 spans 14 amino acids. Looked up from germline, CDR1 is LNHNV and CDR2 is YYDKDF (reference sequence). Trimming stripped 3 bases from V and 5 bases from J, with 11 bases between. The CDR3 nucleotides read TGTGCCACCAGCAGCCAATCAGGGGATCAGCCCCAGCATTTT. Translated, it gives CATSSQSGDQPQHF.